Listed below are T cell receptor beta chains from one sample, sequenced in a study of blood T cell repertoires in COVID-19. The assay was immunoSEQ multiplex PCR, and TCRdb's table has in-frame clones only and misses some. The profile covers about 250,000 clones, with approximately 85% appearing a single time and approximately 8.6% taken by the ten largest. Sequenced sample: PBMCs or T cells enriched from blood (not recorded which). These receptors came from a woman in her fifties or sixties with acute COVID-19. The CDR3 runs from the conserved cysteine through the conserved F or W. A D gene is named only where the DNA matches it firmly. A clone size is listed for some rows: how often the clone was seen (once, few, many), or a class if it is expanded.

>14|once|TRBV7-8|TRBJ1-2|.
TGTGCCAGCAGCTTAAGTCCTATGCTGTATGGCTACACCTTC
CASSLSPMLYGYTF
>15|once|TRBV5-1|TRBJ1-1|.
TGCGCCAGCAGCTTGGATACAGCCTCGAACACTGAAGCTTTCTTT
CASSLDTASNTEAFF
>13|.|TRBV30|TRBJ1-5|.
TGTGCCTGGGACACTGGCAGGTACCAGCCCCAGCATTTT
CAWDTGRYQPQHF
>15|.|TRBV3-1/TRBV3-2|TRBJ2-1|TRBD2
TGTGCCAGCAGGGAGGGACTAGCGGAATACAATGAGCAGTTCTTC
CASREGLAEYNEQFF
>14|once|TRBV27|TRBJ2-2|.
TGTGCCAGCAGTTTATCGAAAGGGGGCGGGGAGCTGTTTTTT
CASSLSKGGGELFF
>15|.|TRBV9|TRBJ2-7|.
TGTGCCAGCAGCCCGGACACCCTAACTACCTACGAGCAGTACTTC
CASSPDTLTTYEQYF
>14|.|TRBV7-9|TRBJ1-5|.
TGTGCCAGCAGCTTGTTTCGGCCGGAGGAGCCCCAGCATTTT
CASSLFRPEEPQHF
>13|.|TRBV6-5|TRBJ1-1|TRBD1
TGTGCCACTCAGGGACAGCTACACACTGAAGCTTTCTTT
CATQGQLHTEAFF
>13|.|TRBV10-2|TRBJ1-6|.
TGCGCCAGCAGAGTAGCCTTAAATTCACCCCTCCACTTT
CASRVALNSPLHF
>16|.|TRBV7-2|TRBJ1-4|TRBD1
TGTGCCAGCAGCTTCACAGGGGGAGCAACTAATGAAAAACTGTTTTTT
CASSFTGGATNEKLFF
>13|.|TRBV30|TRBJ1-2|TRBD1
TGTGCCTGGAGTTGGGGACAGGGACCGGGCTACACCTTC
CAWSWGQGPGYTF
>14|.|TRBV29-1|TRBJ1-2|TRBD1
TGCAGCGTTGAGGTTAACAGGGGGCAGGGAGGCTACACCTTC
CSVEVNRGQGGYTF
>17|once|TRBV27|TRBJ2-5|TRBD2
TGTGCCAGCAGTCTGACTAGCGGGGGGGCCCTCGGAGAGACCCAGTACTTC
CASSLTSGGALGETQYF
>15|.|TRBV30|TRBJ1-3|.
TGTGCCCCCGCGGCGGGAGGTCTCTCTGGAAACACCATATATTTT
CAPAAGGLSGNTIYF
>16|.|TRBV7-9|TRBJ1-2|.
TGTGCCAGCAGCCTGCGGGGCCCGGGTTTTAACTATGGCTACACCTTC
CASSLRGPGFNYGYTF
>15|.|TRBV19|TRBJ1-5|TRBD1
TGTGCCAGTAGTATTTTCGACAGGGCCCCTAAGCCCCAGCATTTT
CASSIFDRAPKPQHF
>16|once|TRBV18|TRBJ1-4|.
TGTGCCAGCTCACCGTTTCCAGGCCTCGTAAATGAAAAACTGTTTTTT
CASSPFPGLVNEKLFF
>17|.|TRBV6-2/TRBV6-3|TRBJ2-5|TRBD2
TGTGCCAGCAGTTCACCGGGACTAGGCCCTTTCCGAGAGACCCAGTACTTC
CASSSPGLGPFRETQYF
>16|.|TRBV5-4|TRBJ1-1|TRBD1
TGTGCCAGCACCGACGGAGACAGGGGGCGGAACACTGAAGCTTTCTTT
CASTDGDRGRNTEAFF
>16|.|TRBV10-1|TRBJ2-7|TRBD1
TGCGCCAGCCATAGCCTCCGGGACAGAGGCTCCTACGAGCAGTACTTC
CASHSLRDRGSYEQYF
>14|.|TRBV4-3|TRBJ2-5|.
TGCGCCAGCAGCACCGGACAGTTAGGAGAGACCCAGTACTTC
CASSTGQLGETQYF
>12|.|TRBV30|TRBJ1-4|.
TGTGCCTGGGAGCCGGCAGGTGAAAAACTGTTTTTT
CAWEPAGEKLFF
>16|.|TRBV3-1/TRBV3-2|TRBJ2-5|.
TGTGCCAGCAGCCCAAGCGTGGCTAGCGCCCAAGAGACCCAGTACTTC
CASSPSVASAQETQYF